This T cell receptor beta chain was found in a study of blood T cells in healthy people across ages. The use of a sample-barcoded 5' primer and a J-beta primer mix characterized a second PCR of about 7 to 12 cycles. One entry per CDR3 protein, called by TCRdb with MiXCR from the 5' RACE reads. The table records some 900,000 distinct CDR3 sequences, around 48% of them present only once. The table lists this clonotype with many counts. CDR1 SEHNR and CDR2 FQNEAQ come from the germline V gene (reference sequence). CDR3 length equals 14 residues. Trimming shortened V by 7 bases and J by 0 bases, and 11 bases separated the two germline ends.

J is TRBJ2-3 and V is TRBV7-9; no definite D call. This receptor was obtained from a man aged 30-40 years in good health. Sequenced input: blood. The CDR3 sequence is CASTRAASTDTQYF. As DNA, the CDR3 is TGTGCCAGCACAAGGGCAGCTAGCACAGATACGCAGTATTTT.